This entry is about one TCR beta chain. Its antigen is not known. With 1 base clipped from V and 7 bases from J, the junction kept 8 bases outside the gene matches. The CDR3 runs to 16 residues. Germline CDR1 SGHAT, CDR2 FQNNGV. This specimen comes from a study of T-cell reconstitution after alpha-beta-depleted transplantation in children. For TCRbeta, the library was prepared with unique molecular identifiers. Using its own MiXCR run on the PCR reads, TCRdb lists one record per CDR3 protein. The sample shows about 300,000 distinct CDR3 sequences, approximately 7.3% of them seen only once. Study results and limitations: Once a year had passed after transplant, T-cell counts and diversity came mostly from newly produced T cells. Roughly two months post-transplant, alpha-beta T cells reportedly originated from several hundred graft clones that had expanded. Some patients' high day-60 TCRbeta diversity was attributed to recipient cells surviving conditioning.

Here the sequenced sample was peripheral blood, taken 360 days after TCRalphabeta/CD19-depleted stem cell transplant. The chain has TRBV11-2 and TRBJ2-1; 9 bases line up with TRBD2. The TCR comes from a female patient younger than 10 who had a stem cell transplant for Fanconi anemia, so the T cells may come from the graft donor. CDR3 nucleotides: TGTGCCAGCAGCTTAGCGGGGCGGGGGGGAAATAATGAGCAGTTCTTC. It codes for CASSLAGRGGNNEQFF.